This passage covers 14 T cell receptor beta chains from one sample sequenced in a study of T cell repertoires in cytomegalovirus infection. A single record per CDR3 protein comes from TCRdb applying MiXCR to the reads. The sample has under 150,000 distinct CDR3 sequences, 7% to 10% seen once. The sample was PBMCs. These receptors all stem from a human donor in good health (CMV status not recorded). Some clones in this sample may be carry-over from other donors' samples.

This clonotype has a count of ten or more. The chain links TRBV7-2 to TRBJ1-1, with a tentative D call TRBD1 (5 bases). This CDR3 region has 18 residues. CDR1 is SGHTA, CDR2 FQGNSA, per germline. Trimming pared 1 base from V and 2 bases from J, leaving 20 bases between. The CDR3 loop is CASSLDGGGVDLNTEAFF. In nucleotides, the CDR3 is TGTGCCAGCAGCTTAGACGGGGGAGGTGTAGACCTTAACACTGAAGCTTTCTTT. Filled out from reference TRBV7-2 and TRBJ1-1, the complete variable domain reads GAGVSQSPSNKVTEKGKDVELRCDPISGHTALYWYRQSLGQGLEFLIYFQGNSAPDKSGLPSDRFSAERTGGSVSTLTIQRTQQEDSAVYLCASSLDGGGVDLNTEAFFGQGTRLTVV.

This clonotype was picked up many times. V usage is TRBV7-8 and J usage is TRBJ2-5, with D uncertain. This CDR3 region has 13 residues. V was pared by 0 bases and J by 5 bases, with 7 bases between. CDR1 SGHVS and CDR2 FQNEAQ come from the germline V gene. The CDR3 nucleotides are TGTGCCAGCAGCTTAGCGCACGGGGAGACCCAGTACTTC. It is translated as CASSLAHGETQYF.

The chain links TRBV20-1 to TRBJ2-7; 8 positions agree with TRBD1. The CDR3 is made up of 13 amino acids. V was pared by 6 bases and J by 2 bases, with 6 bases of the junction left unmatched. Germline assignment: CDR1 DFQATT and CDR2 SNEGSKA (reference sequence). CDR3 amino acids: CSADYRGAYEQYF. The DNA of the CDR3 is TGCAGTGCCGACTACAGGGGGGCCTACGAGCAGTACTTC.

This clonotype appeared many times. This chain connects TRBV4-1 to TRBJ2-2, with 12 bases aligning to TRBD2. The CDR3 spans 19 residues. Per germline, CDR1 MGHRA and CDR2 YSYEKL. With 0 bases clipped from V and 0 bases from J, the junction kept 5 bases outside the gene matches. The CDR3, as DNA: TGCGCCAGCAGCCAAGAAAACCCTAGCGGGGGGGCGAACACCGGGGAGCTGTTTTTT. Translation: CASSQENPSGGANTGELFF.

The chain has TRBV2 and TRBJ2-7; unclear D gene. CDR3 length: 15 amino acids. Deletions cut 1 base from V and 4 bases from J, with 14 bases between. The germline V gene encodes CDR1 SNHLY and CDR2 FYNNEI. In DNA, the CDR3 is TGTGCCAGCAGTGAAGATGGGTCAGTATCGTACGAGCAGTACTTC. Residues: CASSEDGSVSYEQYF.

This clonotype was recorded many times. CDR3 sequence reads: CASSLTSGGEAGNTIYF. CDR3 nucleotide sequence: TGTGCCAGCAGCTTAACCTCAGGGGGCGAGGCTGGAAACACCATATATTTT. The chain links TRBV7-9 to TRBJ1-3; TRBD1 aligns across 8 bases. CDR1 is SEHNR, CDR2 FQNEAQ, per germline (reference sequence). The ends lost 2 bases at V and 2 bases at J; junction bases unmatched: 8. The CDR3 has 17 residues.

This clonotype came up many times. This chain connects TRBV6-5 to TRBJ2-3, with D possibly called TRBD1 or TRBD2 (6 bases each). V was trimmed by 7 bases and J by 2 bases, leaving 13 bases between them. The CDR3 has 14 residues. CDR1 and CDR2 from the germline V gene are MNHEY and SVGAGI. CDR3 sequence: CASKVGGNTDTQYF. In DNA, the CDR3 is TGTGCCAGCAAGGTGGGGGGCAACACAGATACGCAGTATTTT.

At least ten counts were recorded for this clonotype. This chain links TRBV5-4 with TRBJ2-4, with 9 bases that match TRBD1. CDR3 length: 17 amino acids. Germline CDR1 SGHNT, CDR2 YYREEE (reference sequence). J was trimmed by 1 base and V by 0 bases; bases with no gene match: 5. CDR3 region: CASSLDRGRGAKNIQYF. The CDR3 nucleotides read TGTGCCAGCAGCTTGGACAGGGGGCGGGGGGCCAAAAACATTCAGTACTTC. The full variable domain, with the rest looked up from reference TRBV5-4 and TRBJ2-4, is ETGVTQSPTHLIKTRGQQVTLRCSSQSGHNTVSWYQQALGQGPQFIFQYYREEENGRGNFPPRFSGLQFPNYSSELNVNALELDDSALYLCASSLDRGRGAKNIQYFGAGTRLSVL.

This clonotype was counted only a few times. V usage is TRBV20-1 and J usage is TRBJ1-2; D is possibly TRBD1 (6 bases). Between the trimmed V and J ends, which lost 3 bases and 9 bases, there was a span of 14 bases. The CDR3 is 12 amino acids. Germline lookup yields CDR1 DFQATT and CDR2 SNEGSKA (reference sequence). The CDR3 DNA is TGCAGTGCTAGGACAGAGCAGGGGCGCTACACCTTC. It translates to CSARTEQGRYTF.

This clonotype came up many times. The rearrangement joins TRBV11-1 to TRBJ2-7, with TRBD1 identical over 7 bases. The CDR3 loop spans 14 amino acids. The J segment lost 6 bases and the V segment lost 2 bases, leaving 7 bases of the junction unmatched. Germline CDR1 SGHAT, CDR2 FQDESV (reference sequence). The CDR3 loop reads CASSLTQGDSEQYF. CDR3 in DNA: TGTGCCAGCAGCTTAACGCAGGGGGACAGCGAGCAGTACTTC.

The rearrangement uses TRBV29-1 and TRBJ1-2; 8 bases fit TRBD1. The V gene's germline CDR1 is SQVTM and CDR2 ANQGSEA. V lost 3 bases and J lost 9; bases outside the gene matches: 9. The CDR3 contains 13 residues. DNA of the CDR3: TGCAGCGTTGAGAGGACAGGGTCAAAGAGCTACACCTTC. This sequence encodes CSVERTGSKSYTF. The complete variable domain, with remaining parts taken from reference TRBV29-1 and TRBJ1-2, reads SAVISQKPSRDICQRGTSLTIQCQVDSQVTMMFWYRQQPGQSLTLIATANQGSEATYESGFVIDKFPISRPNLTFSTLTVSNMSPEDSSIYLCSVERTGSKSYTFGSGTRLTVV.

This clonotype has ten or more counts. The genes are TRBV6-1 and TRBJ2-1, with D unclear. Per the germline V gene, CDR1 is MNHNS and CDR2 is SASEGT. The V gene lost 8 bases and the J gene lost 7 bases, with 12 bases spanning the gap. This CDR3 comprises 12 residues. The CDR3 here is CASLYYENEQFF. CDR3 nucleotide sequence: TGTGCCAGCCTATACTATGAGAATGAGCAGTTCTTC.

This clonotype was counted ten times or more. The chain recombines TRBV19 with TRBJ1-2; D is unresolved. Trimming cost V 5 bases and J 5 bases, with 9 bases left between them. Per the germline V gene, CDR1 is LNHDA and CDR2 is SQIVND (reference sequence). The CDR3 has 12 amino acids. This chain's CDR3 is CASSATWYGYTF. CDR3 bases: TGTGCCAGTAGTGCTACATGGTATGGCTACACCTTC.

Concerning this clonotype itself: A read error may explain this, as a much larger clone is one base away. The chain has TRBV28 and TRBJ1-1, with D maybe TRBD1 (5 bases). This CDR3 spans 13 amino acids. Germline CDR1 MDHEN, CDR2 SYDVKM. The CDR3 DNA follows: TGTACCAGCAGATTCCAAATGGGGGCTGAAGCTTTCTTT. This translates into CTSRFQMGAEAFF.